Presented here are 10 T cell receptor beta chains from one specimen sequenced in a study of CD8+CD57+ T cells in acquired aplastic anemia. Patients sequenced had flow cytometry evidence of CD8+CD57+ cell expansion. TCR beta VDJ combinations and CDR3 sequences were profiled from genomic DNA. MiXCR was run by TCRdb on the reads, yielding one entry per CDR3 protein. The top ten clones hold around 1% of a sample with fewer than 200,000 distinct CDR3 sequences, about 45% of them seen once. Input material: sorted CD4+, CD8+, or CD8+CD57+ T cells (not recorded which) from PBMCs. Source of these receptors: a human donor with aplastic anemia.

The chain uses TRBV2 and TRBJ2-1; tentatively, D is TRBD2 (5 bases). The germline gives CDR1 SNHLY, CDR2 FYNNEI. Trimming took off 7 bases at V and 9 bases at J, with 22 bases between the two ends. CDR3 length: 15 residues. CDR3 nucleotide sequence: TGTGCCAGCACCACACCCTTAACGTTCGGAGGTGAGCAGTTCTTC. It encodes CASTTPLTFGGEQFF.

There are many counts of this clonotype. The V and J genes are TRBV5-1 and TRBJ2-2; 12 bases are shared with TRBD2. The CDR3 spans 17 residues. V shed 5 bases and J 0 bases; nucleotides not matched to a gene: 5. Germline V gene sequence: CDR1 SGHRS, CDR2 YFSETQ. Written as DNA, the CDR3 is TGCGCCAGCAGACTAGCGGGGGGCCGAACGAACACCGGGGAGCTGTTTTTT. This translates into CASRLAGGRTNTGELFF.

The V gene is TRBV10-1, the J gene TRBJ2-1; D assignment may be TRBD1 or TRBD2 (5 bases each). The CDR3 extends over 13 amino acids. V was trimmed by 5 bases and J by 9 bases, leaving 14 bases between them. From germline, CDR1 is WNHNN and CDR2 SYGVQD (reference sequence). The CDR3: CASSLTGAAEQFF. The DNA of the CDR3 is TGCGCCAGCAGTTTGACCGGGGCGGCTGAGCAGTTCTTC.

The chain employs TRBV20-1 and TRBJ2-1, with D perhaps matching TRBD2 (6 bases). CDR1 and CDR2 (germline): DFQATT, SNEGSKA (reference sequence). V lost 6 bases, J lost 9 bases, and 27 bases lay in between. This CDR3 spans 16 amino acids. In DNA form, the CDR3 reads TGCAGTGCCACCCGGAGGGATTGGGACCTTTTAGGTGAGCAGTTCTTC. Its translation: CSATRRDWDLLGEQFF.

In its sample, this clonotype was seen a few times. V usage is TRBV10-3 and J usage is TRBJ1-5; a weak D match, TRBD1 (6 bases). The germline V gene has CDR1 ENHRY and CDR2 SYGVKD. The CDR3 length is 14 residues. V shed 6 bases and J shed 0 bases, with 9 bases lying between them. The CDR3, as DNA: TGTGCCATCAGCCAGACAGGTAGCAATCAGCCCCAGCATTTT. Its protein is CAISQTGSNQPQHF.

The chain carries TRBV7-8 and TRBJ1-1, with D hard to call. Between the trimmed V and J ends, which lost 5 bases and 6 bases, there was a span of 7 bases. Germline V lookup: CDR1 SGHVS, CDR2 FQNEAQ. The CDR3 runs to 11 residues. The CDR3 sequence is CASSNRAEAFF. The DNA of the CDR3 is TGTGCCAGCAGCAACCGCGCTGAAGCTTTCTTT. The full variable domain, in which reference TRBV7-8 and TRBJ1-1 provide the parts outside the CDR3, is GAGVSQSPRYKVAKRGQDVALRCDPISGHVSLFWYQQALGQGPEFLTYFQNEAQLDKSGLPSDRFFAERPEGSVSTLKIQRTQQEDSAVYLCASSNRAEAFFGQGTRLTVV.

A word on this clonotype: This may arise from a read error, as a much more abundant clone is one base away. V usage is TRBV5-1 and J usage is TRBJ1-1; TRBD1 aligns across 7 bases. The germline V gene has CDR1 SGHRS and CDR2 YFSETQ. The length of the CDR3 is 14 residues. CDR3 DNA: TGCGCCGGCAGCTCAAGGGGGCCGAACACTGAAGCTTTCTTT. This codes for CAGSSRGPNTEAFF.

The rearrangement links TRBV7-8 to TRBJ2-3; 10 nucleotides align to TRBD2. V lost 5 bases, J lost 2 bases, and 7 bases stayed unmatched. Germline CDR1 is SGHVS and CDR2 is FQNEAQ. The CDR3 has 16 amino acids. CDR3 DNA: TGTGCCAGCAGCAGAAAACTAGCGGGGTACACAGATACGCAGTATTTT. Translated, it gives CASSRKLAGYTDTQYF.

This clonotype was seen at least ten times. The chain combines TRBV5-4 with TRBJ2-5; D remains unclear. CDR1 and CDR2 from the germline V gene are SGHNT and YYREEE (reference sequence). The V and J ends lost 0 bases and 4 bases respectively, with 10 bases between them. This CDR3 is 14 amino acids long. CDR3 protein: CASSLDVGSETQYF. The CDR3 coding sequence is TGTGCCAGCAGCTTGGATGTGGGGTCAGAGACCCAGTACTTC. Full variable domain (outside the CDR3, taken from reference TRBV5-4 and TRBJ2-5): ETGVTQSPTHLIKTRGQQVTLRCSSQSGHNTVSWYQQALGQGPQFIFQYYREEENGRGNFPPRFSGLQFPNYSSELNVNALELDDSALYLCASSLDVGSETQYFGPGTRLLVL.

V gene TRBV2 combines with J gene TRBJ2-7; tentatively, D is TRBD2 (7 bases). This CDR3 is 13 amino acids long. CDR1 and CDR2 (germline): SNHLY, FYNNEI. Trimming took 8 bases from V and 3 from J, leaving 14 bases between them. The CDR3 DNA reads TGTGCCAGCGGGAGGGCAGGGGACTACGAGCAGTACTTC. This sequence encodes CASGRAGDYEQYF.